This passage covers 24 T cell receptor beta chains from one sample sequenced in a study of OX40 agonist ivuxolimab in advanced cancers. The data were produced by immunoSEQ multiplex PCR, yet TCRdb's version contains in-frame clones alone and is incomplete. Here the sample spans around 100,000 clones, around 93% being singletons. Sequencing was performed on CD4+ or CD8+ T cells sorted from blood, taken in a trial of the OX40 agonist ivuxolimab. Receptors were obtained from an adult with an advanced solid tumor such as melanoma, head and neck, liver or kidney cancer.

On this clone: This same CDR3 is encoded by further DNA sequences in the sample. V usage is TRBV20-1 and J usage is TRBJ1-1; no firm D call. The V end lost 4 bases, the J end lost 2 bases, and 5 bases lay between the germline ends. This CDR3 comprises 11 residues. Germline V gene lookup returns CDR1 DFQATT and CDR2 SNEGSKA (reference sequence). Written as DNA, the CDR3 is TGCAGTGCTACGGGAAACACTGAAGCTTTCTTT. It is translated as CSATGNTEAFF.

CDR3 sequence (DNA): TGTGCCAGCAGCTTAGGCAAATACACGAACACCGGGGAGCTGTTTTTT. This codes for CASSLGKYTNTGELFF. V usage is TRBV11-3 and J usage is TRBJ2-2; D not certain. In germline, CDR1 is SGHNT, CDR2 YENEEA. The CDR3 length is 16 residues. With 1 base removed from V and 0 bases from J, the gap between germline ends came to 9 bases.

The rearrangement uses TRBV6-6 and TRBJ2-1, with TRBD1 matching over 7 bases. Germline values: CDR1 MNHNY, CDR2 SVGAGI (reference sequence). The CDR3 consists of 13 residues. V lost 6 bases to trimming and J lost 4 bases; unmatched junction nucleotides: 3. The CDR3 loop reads CASSPDRYNEQFF. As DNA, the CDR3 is TGTGCCAGCAGCCCGGACAGGTACAATGAGCAGTTCTTC.

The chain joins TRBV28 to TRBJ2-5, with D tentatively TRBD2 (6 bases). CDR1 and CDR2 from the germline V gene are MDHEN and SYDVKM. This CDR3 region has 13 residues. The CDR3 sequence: CAGRRAAGETQYF. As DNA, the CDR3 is TGTGCTGGCCGGCGGGCAGCGGGAGAGACCCAGTACTTC.

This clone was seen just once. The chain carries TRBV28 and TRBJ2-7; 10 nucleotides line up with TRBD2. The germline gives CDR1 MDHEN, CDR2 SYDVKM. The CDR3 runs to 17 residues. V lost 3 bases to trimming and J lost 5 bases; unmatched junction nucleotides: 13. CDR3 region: CASSLLRGLADPDEQYF. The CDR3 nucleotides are TGTGCCAGCAGTTTGTTGCGCGGACTAGCGGACCCCGACGAGCAGTACTTC.

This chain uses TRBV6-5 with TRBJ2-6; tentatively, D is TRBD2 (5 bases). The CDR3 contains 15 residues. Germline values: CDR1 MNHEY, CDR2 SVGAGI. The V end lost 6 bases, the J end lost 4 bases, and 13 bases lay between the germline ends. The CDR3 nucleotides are TGTGCCAGCAGCTCTAATCGGGGAGGGGCCAACGTCCTGACTTTC. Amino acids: CASSSNRGGANVLTF.

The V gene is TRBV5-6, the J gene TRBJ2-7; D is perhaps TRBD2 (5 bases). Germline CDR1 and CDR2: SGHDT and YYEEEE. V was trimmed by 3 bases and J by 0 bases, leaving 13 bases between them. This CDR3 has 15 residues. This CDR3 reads CASSSWEPSSYEQYF. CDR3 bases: TGTGCCAGCAGCTCTTGGGAGCCCAGCTCCTACGAGCAGTACTTC.

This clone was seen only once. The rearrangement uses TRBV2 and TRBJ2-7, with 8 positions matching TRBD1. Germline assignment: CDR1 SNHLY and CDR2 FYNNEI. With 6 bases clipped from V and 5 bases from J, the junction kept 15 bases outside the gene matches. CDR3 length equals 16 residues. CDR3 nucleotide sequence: TGTGCCAGCAGATCGTTTTTAGGACAGGGCGCACACGAGCAGTACTTC. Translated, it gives CASRSFLGQGAHEQYF.

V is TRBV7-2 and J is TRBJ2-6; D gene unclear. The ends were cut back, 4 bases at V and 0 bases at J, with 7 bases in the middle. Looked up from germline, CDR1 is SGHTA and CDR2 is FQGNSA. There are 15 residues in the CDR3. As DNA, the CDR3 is TGTGCCAGCAGCTCTAGGACCTCTGGGGCCAACGTCCTGACTTTC. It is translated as CASSSRTSGANVLTF.

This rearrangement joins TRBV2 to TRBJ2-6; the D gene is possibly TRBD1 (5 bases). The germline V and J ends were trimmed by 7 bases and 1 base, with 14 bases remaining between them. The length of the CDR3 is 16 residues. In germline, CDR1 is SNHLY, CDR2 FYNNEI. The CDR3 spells CASNRDSMSGANVLTF. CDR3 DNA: TGTGCCAGCAATCGCGACAGTATGTCTGGGGCCAACGTCCTGACTTTC.

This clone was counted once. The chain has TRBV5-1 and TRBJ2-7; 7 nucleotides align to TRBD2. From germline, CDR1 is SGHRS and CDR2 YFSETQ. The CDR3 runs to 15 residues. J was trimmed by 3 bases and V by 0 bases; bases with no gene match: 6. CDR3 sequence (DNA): TGCGCCAGCAGCTTGGAGGCTAGCGGACTCTACGAGCAGTACTTC. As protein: CASSLEASGLYEQYF.

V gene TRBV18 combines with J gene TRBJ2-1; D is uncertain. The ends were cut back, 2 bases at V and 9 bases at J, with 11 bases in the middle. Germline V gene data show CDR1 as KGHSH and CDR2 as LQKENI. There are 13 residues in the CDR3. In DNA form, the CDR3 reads TGTGCCAGCTCACCAGGGCTAGTACTTGAGCAGTTCTTC. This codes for CASSPGLVLEQFF. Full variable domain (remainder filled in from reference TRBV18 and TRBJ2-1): NAGVMQNPRHLVRRRGQEARLRCSPMKGHSHVYWYRQLPEEGLKFMVYLQKENIIDESGMPKERFSAEFPKEGPSILRIQQVVRGDSAAYFCASSPGLVLEQFFGPGTRLTVL.

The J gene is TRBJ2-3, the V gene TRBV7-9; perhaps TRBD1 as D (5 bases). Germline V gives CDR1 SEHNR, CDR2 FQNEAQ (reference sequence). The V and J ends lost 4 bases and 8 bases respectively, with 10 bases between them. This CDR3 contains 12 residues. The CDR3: CASSSGYLTQYF. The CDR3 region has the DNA TGTGCCAGCAGCTCAGGGTATCTTACGCAGTATTTT.

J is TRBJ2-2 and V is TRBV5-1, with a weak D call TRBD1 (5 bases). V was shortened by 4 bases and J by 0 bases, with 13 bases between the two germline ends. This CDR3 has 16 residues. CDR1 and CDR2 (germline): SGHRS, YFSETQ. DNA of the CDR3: TGCGCCAGCAGCCGGCGCAGGGTAACGAACACCGGGGAGCTGTTTTTT. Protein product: CASSRRRVTNTGELFF.

CDR3 sequence: CSAMGAARGNEQFF. CDR3 DNA: TGCAGCGCAATGGGCGCGGCGAGAGGCAATGAGCAGTTCTTC. The V call is TRBV29-1, the J call TRBJ2-1; D is uncertain. The CDR3 has 14 residues. The V and J ends lost 7 bases and 6 bases respectively, with 19 bases between them. Germline values: CDR1 SQVTM, CDR2 ANQGSEA.

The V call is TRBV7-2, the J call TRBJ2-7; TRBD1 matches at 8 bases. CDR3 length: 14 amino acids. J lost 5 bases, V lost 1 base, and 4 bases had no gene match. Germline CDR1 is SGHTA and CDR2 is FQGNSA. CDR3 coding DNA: TGTGCCAGCAGCTTAGGGACAGGGCTCCACGAGCAGTACTTC. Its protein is CASSLGTGLHEQYF.

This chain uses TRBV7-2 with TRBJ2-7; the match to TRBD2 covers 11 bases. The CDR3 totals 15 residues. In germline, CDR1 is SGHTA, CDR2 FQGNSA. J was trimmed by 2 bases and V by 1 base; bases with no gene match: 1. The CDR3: CASSLGLAGTYEQYF. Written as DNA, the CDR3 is TGTGCCAGCAGCTTAGGACTAGCGGGGACCTACGAGCAGTACTTC.

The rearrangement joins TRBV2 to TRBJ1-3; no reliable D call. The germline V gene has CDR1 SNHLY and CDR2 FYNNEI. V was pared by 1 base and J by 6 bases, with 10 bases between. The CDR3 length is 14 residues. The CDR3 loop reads CASSEDVLENTIYF. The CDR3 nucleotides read TGTGCCAGCAGTGAAGATGTTTTGGAAAACACCATATATTTT. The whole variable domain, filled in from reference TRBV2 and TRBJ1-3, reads EPEVTQTPSHQVTQMGQEVILRCVPISNHLYFYWYRQILGQKVEFLVSFYNNEISEKSEIFDDQFSVERPDGSNFTLKIRSTKLEDSAMYFCASSEDVLENTIYFGEGSWLTVV.

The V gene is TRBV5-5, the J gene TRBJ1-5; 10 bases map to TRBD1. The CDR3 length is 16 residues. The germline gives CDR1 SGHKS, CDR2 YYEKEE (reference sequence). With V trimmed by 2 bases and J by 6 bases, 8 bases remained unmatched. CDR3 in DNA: TGTGCCAGCAGCTTCGGGACAGGGGAACTCTCTCAGCCCCAGCATTTT. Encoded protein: CASSFGTGELSQPQHF.

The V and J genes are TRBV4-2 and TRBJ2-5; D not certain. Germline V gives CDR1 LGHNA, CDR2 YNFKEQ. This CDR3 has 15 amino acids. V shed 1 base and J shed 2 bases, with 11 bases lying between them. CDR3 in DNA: TGTGCCAGCAGCCAAGGCGAGGCCGAACAAGAGACCCAGTACTTC. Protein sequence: CASSQGEAEQETQYF.

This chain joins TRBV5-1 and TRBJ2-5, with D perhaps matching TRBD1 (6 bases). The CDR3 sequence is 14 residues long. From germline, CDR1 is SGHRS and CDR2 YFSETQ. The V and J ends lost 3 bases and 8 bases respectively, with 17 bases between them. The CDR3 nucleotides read TGCGCCAGCAGCTCGCCGGGACAAGTTGAAACCCAGTACTTC. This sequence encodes CASSSPGQVETQYF.

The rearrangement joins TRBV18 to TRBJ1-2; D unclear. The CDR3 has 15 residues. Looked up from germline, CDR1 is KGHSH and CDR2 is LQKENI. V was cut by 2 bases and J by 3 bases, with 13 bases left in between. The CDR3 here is CASSPTPTGDYGYTF. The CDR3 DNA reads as TGTGCCAGCTCACCAACACCCACCGGGGACTATGGCTACACCTTC.

The CDR3 spells CASSPGNGWGDTEAFF. CDR3 bases: TGTGCCAGCTCACCAGGGAACGGGTGGGGTGACACTGAAGCTTTCTTT. The genes are TRBV18 and TRBJ1-1; D not resolved. The CDR3 loop spans 16 amino acids. Deletions cut 2 bases from V and 3 bases from J, with 16 bases between. The germline CDR1 and CDR2 sequences are KGHSH and LQKENI.

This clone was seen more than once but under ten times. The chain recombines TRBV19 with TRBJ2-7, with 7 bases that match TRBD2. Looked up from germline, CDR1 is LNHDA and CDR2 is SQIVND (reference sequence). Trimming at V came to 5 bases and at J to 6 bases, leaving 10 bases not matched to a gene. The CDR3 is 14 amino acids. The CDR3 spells CASSPSGGRAEQYF. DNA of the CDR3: TGTGCCAGTAGTCCTTCCGGCGGGAGAGCCGAGCAGTACTTC.